The next 26 T cell receptor beta chains were all read from a single sample in a study of T-cell memory formation after mild COVID-19. TCRdb used MiXCR to reprocess the 5' RACE reads, holding one entry per CDR3 protein. The sample carries approximately 270,000 distinct CDR3 sequences, around 15% recorded once. The sample was PBMCs or a T cell subset sorted from them (not recorded which). The receptors shown here come from a man between 18 and 35 years old who had mild COVID-19 (a few samples of this study predate the infection). Cell type and time point are not known.

This clonotype was observed a few times. Written as DNA, the CDR3 is TGCAGTGCTAGAGATAAAGCGGGGGCTCCCTACGAGCAGTACGTC. Residues: CSARDKAGAPYEQYV. This chain links TRBV20-1 with TRBJ2-7; 8 bases align to TRBD2. Germline-derived CDR1 and CDR2 are DFQATT and SNEGSKA (reference sequence). This CDR3 contains 15 residues. J was trimmed by 2 bases and V by 0 bases; bases with no gene match: 6.

A few counts support this clonotype. The gene calls are TRBV10-1 and TRBJ2-1; D is unresolved. Per the germline V gene, CDR1 is WNHNN and CDR2 is SYGVQD (reference sequence). CDR3 length: 13 residues. Trimming left V 2 bases short and J 8 bases short, with 10 bases between. DNA for the CDR3: TGCGCCAGCAGTGAGAGTCCGGGCTATGAGCAGTTCTTC. Protein sequence: CASSESPGYEQFF.

This clonotype was detected only a few times. The J gene is TRBJ2-2, the V gene TRBV4-1, with D possibly being TRBD2 (5 bases). Germline values: CDR1 MGHRA, CDR2 YSYEKL. This CDR3 comprises 14 residues. V was shortened by 6 bases and J by 5 bases, with 13 bases between the two germline ends. CDR3 bases: TGCGCCAGCAGTCCGGGGATGGGAACCGGGGAGCTGTTTTTT. This translates into CASSPGMGTGELFF.

The chain combines TRBV6-5 with TRBJ1-5; no clear D. The germline V gene has CDR1 MNHEY and CDR2 SVGAGI. Trimming took off 2 bases at V and 7 bases at J, with 12 bases between the two ends. This CDR3 has 14 residues. CDR3 loop: CASSYTGPDQPQHF. The CDR3 region has the DNA TGTGCCAGCAGTTACACCGGCCCGGACCAGCCCCAGCATTTT.

The genes are TRBV5-1 and TRBJ1-2; D is perhaps TRBD1 (5 bases). Trimming cost V 1 base and J 6 bases, with 13 bases left between them. Germline V gene data show CDR1 as SGHRS and CDR2 as YFSETQ. The CDR3 consists of 14 residues. The CDR3 DNA follows: TGCGCCAGCAGCTTGCAGGGAATGGGGGATGGCTACACCTTC. Its protein is CASSLQGMGDGYTF.

This clonotype turned up a few times. The chain joins TRBV7-9 to TRBJ1-1; D call uncertain. CDR1 is SEHNR and CDR2 is FQNEAQ in the germline V gene (reference sequence). This CDR3 is built from 13 residues. V was pared by 4 bases and J by 5 bases, with 11 bases between. The CDR3 DNA follows: TGTGCCAGCAGCTCCCCCGGGGAGACTGAAGCTTTCTTT. This gives the protein CASSSPGETEAFF.

The chain joins TRBV9 to TRBJ2-4, with TRBD2 identical over 11 bases. Looked up from germline, CDR1 is SGDLS and CDR2 is YYNGEE. The CDR3 totals 16 residues. The V gene end was trimmed by 3 bases and the J gene end by 7 bases; junction bases not matched to a gene: 9. The CDR3 nucleotides are TGTGCCAGCAGCGGACCCATAGCGGGGGGGTTGAACATTCAGTACTTC. Encoded protein: CASSGPIAGGLNIQYF.

The V call is TRBV20-1, the J call TRBJ2-2; no clear D. Germline values: CDR1 DFQATT, CDR2 SNEGSKA (reference sequence). Trimming took 5 bases from V and 0 from J, leaving 10 bases between them. This CDR3 is 14 amino acids long. This CDR3 reads CSAYGPSNTGELFF. CDR3 in DNA: TGCAGTGCTTATGGACCGTCGAACACCGGGGAGCTGTTTTTT.

This clonotype was recorded once. V usage is TRBV6-4 and J usage is TRBJ2-2; D gene ambiguous. This CDR3 contains 12 residues. Germline V gives CDR1 MRHNA, CDR2 SNTAGT. Trimming pared 7 bases from V and 3 bases from J, leaving 6 bases between. CDR3 nucleotides: TGTGCCAGCACCGCTGACACCGGGGAGCTGTTTTTT. The encoded protein is CASTADTGELFF.

This clonotype was seen a handful of times. V usage is TRBV6-6 and J usage is TRBJ1-1; D possibly corresponds to TRBD1 (5 bases). With 7 bases removed from V and 5 bases from J, the gap between germline ends came to 14 bases. The length of the CDR3 is 13 residues. The V gene's germline CDR1 is MNHNY and CDR2 SVGAGI (reference sequence). CDR3 region: CASTPRGRTEAFF. Written as DNA, the CDR3 is TGTGCCAGCACCCCTAGGGGACGAACTGAAGCTTTCTTT.

V usage is TRBV29-1 and J usage is TRBJ2-2, with TRBD1 identical over 7 bases. The ends lost 7 bases at V and 6 bases at J; junction bases unmatched: 5. The CDR3 is 12 amino acids. Germline V gene lookup returns CDR1 SQVTM and CDR2 ANQGSEA. The CDR3 loop is CSAPGGSGELFF. CDR3 bases: TGCAGCGCCCCAGGGGGTTCCGGGGAGCTGTTTTTT.

This clonotype was picked up a small number of times. The CDR3 nucleotides are TGTGCCAGCACAGAAGTCGGCTACGGGTTAAATCAGCCCCAGCATTTT. It codes for CASTEVGYGLNQPQHF. The rearrangement links TRBV6-6 to TRBJ1-5; D is undetermined. Germline CDR1 MNHNY, CDR2 SVGAGI (reference sequence). Deletions cut 7 bases from V and 4 bases from J, with 20 bases between. The CDR3 is made up of 16 amino acids.

This rearrangement joins TRBV24-1 to TRBJ2-1; D may be TRBD2 (5 bases). Trimming took off 6 bases at V and 5 bases at J, with 19 bases between the two ends. CDR1 is KGHDR, CDR2 SFDVKD, per germline. The CDR3 is 16 amino acids. For the CDR3, the DNA is TGTGCCACCAGTCCCCCAGAGGGAATAGGCCACAATGAGCAGTTCTTC. It specifies CATSPPEGIGHNEQFF.

This rearrangement joins TRBV4-1 to TRBJ1-1; 7 bases agree with TRBD1. Germline lookup yields CDR1 MGHRA and CDR2 YSYEKL. The CDR3 contains 15 residues. The junction had 2 bases not matched to a gene; V was cut back by 1 base and J by 0 bases. The CDR3 loop reads CASSQGQGMNTEAFF. CDR3 DNA: TGCGCCAGCAGCCAAGGACAGGGCATGAACACTGAAGCTTTCTTT.

This clonotype was recorded only once. J is TRBJ1-1 and V is TRBV20-1; D is possibly TRBD1 (5 bases). Germline V gives CDR1 DFQATT, CDR2 SNEGSKA (reference sequence). Trimming took 3 bases from V and 0 from J, leaving 11 bases between them. CDR3 length: 14 residues. CDR3 in amino acids: CSASAGQVNTEAFF. The CDR3 DNA sequence: TGCAGTGCTAGCGCGGGGCAGGTGAACACTGAAGCTTTCTTT.

This clonotype was picked up one time. The chain is built from TRBV20-1 and TRBJ2-3, with TRBD1 matching over 8 bases. The CDR3 runs 14 residues. V trimming: 5 bases; J trimming: 3 bases; junction bases outside the gene matches: 7. Germline loops: CDR1 DFQATT, CDR2 SNEGSKA (reference sequence). CDR3 sequence (DNA): TGCAGTGCTGCGGACAGGGTGGGGACAGATACGCAGTATTTT. Its translation is CSAADRVGTDTQYF.

CDR3 amino acids: CASSELDGEEVPGTQYF. The DNA for the CDR3 is TGTGCCAGCAGTGAACTGGACGGGGAGGAGGTCCCAGGTACGCAGTATTTT. The chain is built from TRBV25-1 and TRBJ2-3, with D possibly being TRBD2 (6 bases). The CDR3 totals 17 residues. Germline V CDR1 and CDR2: MGHDK, SYGVNS. V lost 2 bases and J 8 bases, leaving 23 bases between the germline ends.

The chain carries TRBV24-1 and TRBJ2-5; TRBD1 or TRBD2 may be the D gene (5 bases each). Trimming removed 2 bases at V and 4 bases at J, with 10 bases between. Germline lookup yields CDR1 KGHDR and CDR2 SFDVKD. The CDR3 has 14 residues. In DNA form, the CDR3 reads TGTGCCACCAGTGATTCGAGGGGCTCAGAGACCCAGTACTTC. Translation: CATSDSRGSETQYF.

This clonotype was detected a few times. The chain couples TRBV29-1 to TRBJ2-1; 9 bases agree with TRBD1. Germline CDR1 is SQVTM and CDR2 is ANQGSEA. The trim removed 5 bases at V and 6 bases at J, leaving 8 bases unmatched. CDR3 length: 14 residues. This CDR3 is CSVTGTGSPNEQFF. The CDR3, as DNA: TGCAGCGTTACCGGGACAGGGTCCCCCAATGAGCAGTTCTTC.

A few counts support this clonotype. V is TRBV5-1 and J is TRBJ2-3; maybe TRBD1 (5 bases). This CDR3 has 15 amino acids. Trimming removed 2 bases at V and 2 bases at J, with 12 bases between. Germline V gene data show CDR1 as SGHRS and CDR2 as YFSETQ. The CDR3 protein is CASSLGRGTTDTQYF. The CDR3 DNA follows: TGCGCCAGCAGCTTAGGAAGGGGTACCACAGATACGCAGTATTTT.

This clonotype appeared a few times. This CDR3 is CASGTGGLSNQPQHF. Here the CDR3 DNA reads TGTGCCAGCGGGACGGGAGGCCTTAGCAATCAGCCCCAGCATTTT. This chain uses TRBV28 with TRBJ1-5; D possibly corresponds to TRBD1 (5 bases). The CDR3 contains 15 residues. The germline gives CDR1 MDHEN, CDR2 SYDVKM. V was cut by 8 bases and J by 0 bases, with 14 bases left in between.

This clonotype has only a few counts. The J gene is TRBJ2-5, the V gene TRBV7-9, with D perhaps TRBD2 (6 bases). The CDR3 totals 16 residues. Germline values: CDR1 SEHNR, CDR2 FQNEAQ (reference sequence). Trimming shortened V by 5 bases and J by 5 bases, and 21 bases separated the two germline ends. The CDR3 DNA sequence: TGTGCCAGCAGCCCGAGCAGGAGGGGCGCGGTTGAGACCCAGTACTTC. Translated: CASSPSRRGAVETQYF.

The chain joins TRBV21-1 to TRBJ2-4; TRBD1, the D gene given by the table, was not confirmed from the DNA. TRBV21-1 is an annotated pseudogene. The length of the CDR3 is 14 residues. Written as DNA, the CDR3 is TGTGCCAGCAGCATTCGGACACCAAAAAACATTCAGTACTTC. Amino acids: CASSIRTPKNIQYF.

This clonotype was observed at least ten times. The V gene is TRBV3-1, the J gene TRBJ1-2; 10 bases line up with TRBD1. V dropped 6 bases and J dropped 8; count of bases not matched to a gene: 6. Germline CDR1 reads LGHDT; CDR2 reads YNNKEL (reference sequence). The CDR3 is 13 residues long. The CDR3, as DNA: TGTGCCAGCAGTCCCGGGACAGGGGACGGCTACACCTTC. Encoded protein: CASSPGTGDGYTF.

This clonotype was seen more than once but under ten times. The genes are TRBV7-9 and TRBJ2-2, with TRBD1 matching over 7 bases. From germline, CDR1 is SEHNR and CDR2 FQNEAQ (reference sequence). The CDR3 has 20 residues. V trimming: 6 bases; J trimming: 0 bases; junction bases outside the gene matches: 19. The CDR3 loop reads CASRPLPTDRSISNTGELFF. CDR3 DNA sequence: TGTGCCAGCAGGCCCTTACCGACGGACAGGTCTATTTCGAACACCGGGGAGCTGTTTTTT.

There are a few counts of this clonotype. The V and J genes are TRBV7-2 and TRBJ1-2, with 7 bases identical to TRBD1. Trimming removed 2 bases from V and 12 bases from J; junction bases left unmatched: 6. CDR3 size: 12 residues. Germline CDR1 is SGHTA and CDR2 is FQGNSA. The CDR3 loop is CASSLMDRFNTF. In DNA, the CDR3 is TGTGCCAGCAGCTTAATGGACAGGTTCAACACCTTC.